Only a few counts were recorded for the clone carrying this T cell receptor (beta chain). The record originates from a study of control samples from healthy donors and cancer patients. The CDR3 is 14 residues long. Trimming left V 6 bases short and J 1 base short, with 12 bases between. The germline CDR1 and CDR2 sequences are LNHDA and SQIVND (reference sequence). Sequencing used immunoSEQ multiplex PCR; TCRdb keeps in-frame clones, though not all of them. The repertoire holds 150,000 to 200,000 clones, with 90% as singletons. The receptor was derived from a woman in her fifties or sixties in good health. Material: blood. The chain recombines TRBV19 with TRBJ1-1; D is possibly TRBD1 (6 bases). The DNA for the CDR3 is TGTGCCAGTAGACCGGGACATAGGAACACTGAAGCTTTCTTT. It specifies CASRPGHRNTEAFF. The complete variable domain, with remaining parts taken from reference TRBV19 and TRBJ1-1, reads DGGITQSPKYLFRKEGQNVTLSCEQNLNHDAMYWYRQDPGQGLRLIYYSQIVNDFQKGDIAEGYSVSREKKESFPLTVTSAQKNPTAFYLCASRPGHRNTEAFFGQGTRLTVV.